This T cell receptor (beta chain) was sequenced for a study of control samples from healthy donors and cancer patients. The repertoire was sequenced with immunoSEQ multiplex PCR; TCRdb's copy has only in-frame clones and lacks some. The sample yields fewer than 500,000 clones, 80% to 95% seen once. The CDR3 is made up of 13 amino acids. Trimming took off 7 bases at V and 4 bases at J, with 10 bases between the two ends. In germline, CDR1 is LNHNV, CDR2 YYDKDF (reference sequence). The specimen was PBMCs. The V and J genes are TRBV15 and TRBJ2-2, with D possibly being TRBD2 (7 bases). The sequence derives from a man aged 40-49 years with head and neck cancer. The CDR3: CATNGGLTGELFF. The CDR3 region has the DNA TGTGCCACCAACGGGGGGCTCACCGGGGAGCTGTTTTTT.